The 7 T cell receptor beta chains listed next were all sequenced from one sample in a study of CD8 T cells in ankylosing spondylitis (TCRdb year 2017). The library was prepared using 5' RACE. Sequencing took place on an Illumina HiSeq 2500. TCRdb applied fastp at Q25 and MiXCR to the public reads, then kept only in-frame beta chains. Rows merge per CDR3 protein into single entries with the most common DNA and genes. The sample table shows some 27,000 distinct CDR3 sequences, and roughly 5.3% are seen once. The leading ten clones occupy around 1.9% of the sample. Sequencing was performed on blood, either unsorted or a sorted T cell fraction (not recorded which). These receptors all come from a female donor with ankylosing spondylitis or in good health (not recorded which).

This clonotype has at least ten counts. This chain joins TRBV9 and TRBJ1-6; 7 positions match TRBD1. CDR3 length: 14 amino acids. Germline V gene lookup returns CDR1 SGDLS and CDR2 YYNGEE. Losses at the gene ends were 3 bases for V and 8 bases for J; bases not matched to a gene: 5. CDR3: CASSGRDSHSPLHF. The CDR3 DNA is TGTGCCAGCAGCGGCCGGGACAGTCATTCACCCCTCCACTTT.

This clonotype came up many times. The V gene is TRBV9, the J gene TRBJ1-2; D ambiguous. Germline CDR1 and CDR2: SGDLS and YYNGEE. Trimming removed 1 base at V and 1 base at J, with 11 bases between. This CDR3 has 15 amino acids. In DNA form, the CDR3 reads TGTGCCAGCAGCGTATCCCAAGGCGGTAACTATGGCTACACCTTC. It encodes CASSVSQGGNYGYTF.

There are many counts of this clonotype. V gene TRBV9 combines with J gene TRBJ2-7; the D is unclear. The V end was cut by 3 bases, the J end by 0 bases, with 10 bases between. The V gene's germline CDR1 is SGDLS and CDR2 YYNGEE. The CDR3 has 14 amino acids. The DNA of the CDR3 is TGTGCCAGCAGCGCTAGACTCCTCTCCTACGAGCAGTACTTC. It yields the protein CASSARLLSYEQYF.

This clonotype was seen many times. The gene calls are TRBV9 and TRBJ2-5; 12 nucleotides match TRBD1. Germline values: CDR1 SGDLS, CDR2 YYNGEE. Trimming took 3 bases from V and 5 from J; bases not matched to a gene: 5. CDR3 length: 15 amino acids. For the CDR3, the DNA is TGTGCCAGCAGCGCAGGGACAGGGGGCAAGGAGACCCAGTACTTC. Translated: CASSAGTGGKETQYF.

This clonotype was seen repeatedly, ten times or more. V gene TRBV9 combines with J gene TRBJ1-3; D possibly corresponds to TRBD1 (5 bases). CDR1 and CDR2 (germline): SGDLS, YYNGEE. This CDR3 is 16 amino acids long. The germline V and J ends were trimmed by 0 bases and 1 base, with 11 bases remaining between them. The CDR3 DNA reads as TGTGCCAGCAGCGTAGCATTTCCAGGGTCTGGAAACACCATATATTTT. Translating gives CASSVAFPGSGNTIYF.

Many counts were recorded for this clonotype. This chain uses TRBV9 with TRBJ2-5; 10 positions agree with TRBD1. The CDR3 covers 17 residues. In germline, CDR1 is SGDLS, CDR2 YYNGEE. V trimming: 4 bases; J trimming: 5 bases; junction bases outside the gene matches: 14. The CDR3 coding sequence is TGTGCCAGCAGCTATGAGATGGCCGGGACAGGGGACGAGACCCAGTACTTC. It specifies CASSYEMAGTGDETQYF. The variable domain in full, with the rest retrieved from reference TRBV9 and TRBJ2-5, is DSGVTQTPKHLITATGQRVTLRCSPRSGDLSVYWYQQSLDQGLQFLIQYYNGEERAKGNILERFSAQQFPDLHSELNLSSLELGDSALYFCASSYEMAGTGDETQYFGPGTRLLVL.

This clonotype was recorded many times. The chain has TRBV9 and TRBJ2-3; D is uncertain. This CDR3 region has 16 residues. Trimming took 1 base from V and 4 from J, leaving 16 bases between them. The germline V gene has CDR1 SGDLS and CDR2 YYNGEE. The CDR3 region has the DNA TGTGCCAGCAGCGTACGGGCTACCGACCTTCCAGATACGCAGTATTTT. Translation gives CASSVRATDLPDTQYF. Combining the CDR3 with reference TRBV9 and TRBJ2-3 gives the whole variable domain DSGVTQTPKHLITATGQRVTLRCSPRSGDLSVYWYQQSLDQGLQFLIQYYNGEERAKGNILERFSAQQFPDLHSELNLSSLELGDSALYFCASSVRATDLPDTQYFGPGTRLTVL.